A single sample gave rise to the 5 T cell receptor beta chains below, sequenced in a study of cytomegalovirus exposure and HLA in healthy donors. A multiplex PCR was run with 60 Vbeta primers and 13 Jbeta primers. The table came from immunoSEQ multiplex PCR; TCRdb's copy has only in-frame clones and leaves some out. The sample includes approximately 89,000 clones, more than 55% of them seen just once. The sample was PBMCs. The receptors stem from a woman under 40 in good health and CMV-seropositive.

This clone turned up a few times. The chain joins TRBV27 to TRBJ2-7, with TRBD1 as a possible D gene (6 bases). V was cut by 2 bases and J by 7 bases, with 21 bases left in between. Germline V lookup: CDR1 MNHEY, CDR2 SMNVEV (reference sequence). CDR3 length: 16 amino acids. In DNA form, the CDR3 reads TGTGCCAGCAGTTTACGGTTCGGGGCAGGGGCGAGGGAGCAGTACTTC. This encodes CASSLRFGAGAREQYF.

V gene TRBV2 combines with J gene TRBJ1-3; the D gene is possibly TRBD1 (6 bases). CDR1 is SNHLY, CDR2 FYNNEI, per germline. With 7 bases removed from V and 7 bases from J, the gap between germline ends came to 20 bases. The CDR3 is 15 residues long. The CDR3 loop reads CASTIDDRLGNTIYF. The CDR3 DNA follows: TGTGCCAGCACCATCGACGACAGGCTCGGGAACACCATATATTTT.

This clone was recorded a few times. This CDR3 is CASSRQGSSGNTIYF. The CDR3 DNA sequence: TGTGCCAGTAGTCGACAGGGAAGCTCTGGAAACACCATATATTTT. This chain links TRBV19 with TRBJ1-3; 7 positions match TRBD1. Germline-derived CDR1 and CDR2 are LNHDA and SQIVND (reference sequence). Trimming removed 5 bases from V and 0 bases from J; junction bases left unmatched: 4. The CDR3 runs 15 residues.

The rearrangement joins TRBV27 to TRBJ1-6; perhaps TRBD1 as D (6 bases). The germline CDR1 and CDR2 sequences are MNHEY and SMNVEV (reference sequence). This CDR3 has 14 amino acids. Trimming cost V 9 bases and J 7 bases, with 16 bases left between them. DNA for the CDR3: TGTGCCAGTCGGGCACAGGGTAACAATTCACCCCTCCACTTT. It translates to CASRAQGNNSPLHF.

This clone was counted only a few times. This sequence joins TRBV7-9 and TRBJ1-1; TRBD1 agrees at 7 bases. Losses at the gene ends were 5 bases for V and 12 bases for J; bases not matched to a gene: 12. The length of the CDR3 is 13 residues. The V gene's germline CDR1 is SEHNR and CDR2 FQNEAQ (reference sequence). The CDR3 region is CASSPMAGQNPFF. CDR3 in DNA: TGTGCCAGCAGCCCAATGGCGGGACAGAACCCTTTCTTT.